These 20 T cell receptor beta chains were all obtained from the same sample, sequenced in a study of CD8 T cells in ankylosing spondylitis. Whole-study results and caveats: Blood of patients with ankylosing spondylitis appeared to be characterized by a TCR beta motif of several highly homologous variants.

TCRdb re-derived calls from the 5' RACE reads in MiXCR, one entry per CDR3 protein. In the table there are more than 650,000 distinct CDR3 sequences, 12% of which are singletons. These TCRs' antigens remain unknown. Sequencing was performed on blood, either unsorted or a sorted T cell fraction (not recorded which). These TCRs come from a male donor with ankylosing spondylitis.

This clonotype showed up just a few times. The chain carries TRBV7-9 and TRBJ2-1; TRBD2 agrees at 9 bases. The CDR3 length is 14 residues. Trimming took 5 bases from V and 14 from J; bases not matched to a gene: 13. Germline values: CDR1 SEHNR, CDR2 FQNEAQ (reference sequence). This CDR3 is CASSPFPAGGPEFF. CDR3 bases: TGTGCCAGCAGCCCTTTCCCAGCGGGAGGCCCCGAGTTCTTC.

This clonotype was picked up many times. The rearrangement links TRBV12-3 or TRBV12-4 to TRBJ1-4, with D perhaps TRBD1 (6 bases). Trimming took 6 bases from V and 5 from J, leaving 13 bases between them. The CDR3 consists of 14 residues. CDR3 nucleotide sequence: TGTGCCAGCAGCCCACGAGGGGGAAATGAAAAACTGTTTTTT. This gives the protein CASSPRGGNEKLFF.

The rearrangement links TRBV7-6 to TRBJ2-1, with 7 bases that match TRBD2. The CDR3 length is 15 residues. Germline V gene lookup returns CDR1 SGHVS and CDR2 FNYEAQ. Trimming at V came to 5 bases and at J to 7 bases, leaving 11 bases not matched to a gene. The CDR3 DNA sequence: TGTGCCAGCAGCCACGGGACTACAAATGGGAATGAGCAGTTCTTC. This encodes CASSHGTTNGNEQFF.

To note about this clonotype: This could be a read error, since a much larger clone is one nucleotide away. This sequence joins TRBV6-1 and TRBJ2-7, with D possibly matching TRBD1 (7 bases). The CDR3 has 13 residues. The ends were cut back, 6 bases at V and 3 bases at J, with 12 bases in the middle. CDR1 is MNHNS and CDR2 is SASEGT in the germline V gene. CDR3 amino acids: CASSRGTDYEQYF. The CDR3 DNA reads TGTGCCAGCAGCCGCGGGACAGACTACGAGCAGTACTTC.

This clonotype was seen many times. The chain is built from TRBV12-5 and TRBJ2-7, with TRBD1 as a possible D gene (5 bases). Trimming removed 6 bases from V and 6 bases from J, with 12 bases in between. Per the germline V gene, CDR1 is LGHNT and CDR2 is FRNRAP. The CDR3 covers 12 residues. CDR3 sequence (DNA): TGTGCTAGTGGCCCTTGGGGCGGCGAGCAGTACTTC. Translated, it gives CASGPWGGEQYF.

V and J are TRBV7-9 and TRBJ1-6, with a weak D call TRBD1 (5 bases). Trimming removed 4 bases at V and 6 bases at J, with 16 bases between. Germline V gene sequence: CDR1 SEHNR, CDR2 FQNEAQ (reference sequence). The CDR3 has 16 amino acids. The CDR3 nucleotides are TGTGCCAGCAGCTACAAAACCGGGACCACTAATTCACCCCTCCACTTT. Its translation is CASSYKTGTTNSPLHF. The whole variable domain, remainder taken from reference TRBV7-9 and TRBJ1-6, is DTGVSQNPRHKITKRGQNVTFRCDPISEHNRLYWYRQTLGQGPEFLTYFQNEAQLEKSRLLSDRFSAERPKGSFSTLEIQRTEQGDSAMYLCASSYKTGTTNSPLHFGNGTRLTVT.

This clonotype turned up a few times. This chain connects TRBV20-1 to TRBJ1-5, with a tentative D call TRBD1 (6 bases). The CDR3 is 13 amino acids. Trimming stripped 5 bases from V and 5 bases from J, with 13 bases between. The germline CDR1 and CDR2 sequences are DFQATT and SNEGSKA (reference sequence). CDR3 amino acids: CSAGGKGDQPQHF. CDR3 coding DNA: TGCAGTGCTGGAGGGAAGGGGGATCAGCCCCAGCATTTT.

As for this clonotype: At one end, the junction sequence differs from germline, possibly due to a read error. The chain recombines TRBV5-1 with TRBJ2-7; 9 nucleotides match TRBD2. The CDR3 covers 16 residues. CDR1 is SGHRS, CDR2 YFSETQ, per germline. The chain's CDR3 is CASTLTLAGRSYEQYF. DNA for the CDR3: TGCGCCAGCACCTTGACGCTAGCGGGACGCTCCTACGAGCAGTACTTC.

This clonotype was picked up many times. V is TRBV7-2 and J is TRBJ2-1; 7 nucleotides match TRBD1. In germline, CDR1 is SGHTA, CDR2 FQGNSA. After removal of 3 bases from V and 8 bases from J, the junction contained 4 bases not matched to a gene. This CDR3 has 13 residues. The CDR3 sequence is CASSFSTGDEQFF. CDR3 nucleotides: TGTGCCAGCAGCTTCTCCACAGGGGATGAGCAGTTCTTC.

This clonotype has just a few counts. The chain links TRBV6-2 or TRBV6-3 to TRBJ2-7; D not resolved. Germline values: CDR1 MNHEY, CDR2 SVGEGT. V shed 6 bases and J shed 6 bases, with 18 bases lying between them. This CDR3 region has 14 residues. The DNA for the CDR3 is TGTGCCAGCAGACAAGACGGCGTATCTGTCGAGCAGTACTTC. Its translation is CASRQDGVSVEQYF.

This clonotype has more than one count but fewer than ten. The chain is built from TRBV27 and TRBJ2-2; 11 bases are shared with TRBD2. The CDR3 contains 17 residues. Germline V gene sequence: CDR1 MNHEY, CDR2 SMNVEV (reference sequence). V lost 5 bases and J lost 6; bases outside the gene matches: 11. The CDR3 sequence: CASSPTSGSLWSGELFF. DNA of the CDR3: TGTGCCAGCAGTCCCACTAGCGGGAGTTTATGGTCCGGGGAGCTGTTTTTT.

This clonotype was observed many times. The chain couples TRBV20-1 to TRBJ2-6; the match to TRBD1 covers 10 bases. This CDR3 comprises 20 residues. Trimming at V came to 1 base and at J to 0 bases, leaving 12 bases not matched to a gene. Germline V CDR1 and CDR2: DFQATT, SNEGSKA (reference sequence). CDR3 coding DNA: TGCAGTGCTAGAGCAATTTCCGGGACAGGGGTCTCCTCTGGGGCCAACGTCCTGACTTTC. Its protein is CSARAISGTGVSSGANVLTF.

This clonotype was detected only a few times. This chain uses TRBV11-2 with TRBJ2-1; D may match TRBD1 or TRBD2 (5 bases each). Between the trimmed V and J ends, which lost 5 bases and 0 bases, there was a span of 20 bases. CDR3 length equals 18 residues. Germline assignment: CDR1 SGHAT and CDR2 FQNNGV. The CDR3: CASSRPGTEFSSYNEQFF. In nucleotides, the CDR3 is TGTGCCAGCAGCCGACCCGGGACGGAATTTAGCTCCTACAATGAGCAGTTCTTC.

This clonotype has just a few counts. This chain connects TRBV16 to TRBJ1-4; D uncertain. CDR3 size: 12 residues. The V end lost 1 base, the J end lost 8 bases, and 5 bases lay between the germline ends. Germline CDR1 is KGHSY and CDR2 is FQNENV. CDR3: CASSQLNEKLFF. CDR3 nucleotide sequence: TGTGCCAGCAGCCAATTAAACGAAAAACTGTTTTTT.

The V gene is TRBV6-1, the J gene TRBJ1-3, with D perhaps matching TRBD1 (6 bases). The CDR3 length is 15 residues. CDR1 and CDR2 from the germline V gene are MNHNS and SASEGT. Trimming removed 6 bases from V and 0 bases from J, with 12 bases in between. CDR3 coding DNA: TGTGCCAGCAGGAGACAGGAGAGCTCTGGAAACACCATATATTTT. Its translation is CASRRQESSGNTIYF.

Only a few counts were recorded for this clonotype. The rearrangement links TRBV15 to TRBJ1-1; D unresolved. Deletions cut 3 bases from V and 4 bases from J, with 9 bases between. From germline, CDR1 is LNHNV and CDR2 YYDKDF (reference sequence). The CDR3 runs 13 residues. The chain's CDR3 is CATSREMGTEAFF. CDR3 nucleotide sequence: TGTGCCACCAGCAGGGAAATGGGCACTGAAGCTTTCTTT.

This sequence joins TRBV11-2 and TRBJ2-1; 14 bases fit TRBD2. The length of the CDR3 is 20 residues. Germline loops: CDR1 SGHAT, CDR2 FQNNGV. Germline trimming cut 5 bases from V and 0 bases from J; bases unmatched to any gene: 12. The CDR3 sequence: CASSKPPGTSGGHSYNEQFF. As DNA, the CDR3 is TGTGCCAGCAGCAAACCCCCCGGGACTAGCGGGGGCCACTCCTACAATGAGCAGTTCTTC.

This clonotype was seen at least ten times. The CDR3 here is CASRTLRQSNEQFF. In DNA form, the CDR3 reads TGTGCCAGCAGAACCCTAAGGCAGTCCAATGAGCAGTTCTTC. The chain couples TRBV6-2 or TRBV6-3 to TRBJ2-1; D is unresolved. V gave up 6 bases and J gave up 6 bases, with 15 bases separating them. Per germline, CDR1 MNHEY and CDR2 SVGEGT. The CDR3 totals 14 residues.

This clonotype has a handful of counts. This sequence joins TRBV27 and TRBJ2-6; tentatively, D is TRBD1 or TRBD2 (5 bases each). Per germline, CDR1 MNHEY and CDR2 SMNVEV (reference sequence). CDR3 length: 18 amino acids. Between the trimmed V and J ends, which lost 5 bases and 3 bases, there was a span of 20 bases. The CDR3 DNA reads as TGTGCCAGCAGTCTCCGGGACGGAGGACGAAGTGGGGCCAACGTCCTGACTTTC. It is translated as CASSLRDGGRSGANVLTF.

V and J are TRBV30 and TRBJ2-5; 10 bases map to TRBD1. V lost 4 bases to trimming and J lost 4 bases; unmatched junction nucleotides: 3. The germline CDR1 and CDR2 sequences are GTSNPN and SVGIG (reference sequence). This CDR3 spans 13 amino acids. CDR3 in amino acids: CAWTGQGRETQYF. The CDR3 nucleotides are TGTGCCTGGACGGGACAGGGGCGAGAGACCCAGTACTTC.